One sample yielded the 8 T cell receptor beta chains listed below, sequenced in a study of blood T cells in healthy people across ages. PCR was performed a second time for roughly 7 to 11 cycles using a sample-barcoded 5' primer and a J-beta primer mix. Each CDR3 protein gets one entry after TCRdb re-called the 5' RACE reads with MiXCR. The sample carries under 2,000,000 distinct CDR3 sequences, about 49% recorded once. The sequenced sample was blood. These receptors all stem from a woman in her forties in good health.

The chain is built from TRBV6-1 and TRBJ2-7, with 10 positions matching TRBD1. The end of the DNA is better explained by TRBJ2-5, so the J call may be wrong. The CDR3 consists of 16 residues. The germline V gene has CDR1 MNHNS and CDR2 SASEGT. The CDR3 loop reads CASSELGQGFGETQYF. The DNA of the CDR3 is TGTGCCAGCAGTGAATTGGGACAGGGGTTCGGAGAGACCCAGTACTTC.

The rearrangement links TRBV5-1 to TRBJ2-1; the D call may be TRBD1 or TRBD2 (5 bases each). The germline gives CDR1 SGHRS, CDR2 YFSETQ. The CDR3 runs to 14 residues. V was cut by 3 bases and J by 2 bases, with 9 bases left in between. CDR3 region: CASSWDRPYNEQFF. The CDR3 DNA reads as TGCGCCAGCAGCTGGGACCGCCCCTACAATGAGCAGTTCTTC.

This rearrangement joins TRBV25-1 to TRBJ1-2, with D possibly matching TRBD1 (6 bases). This CDR3 is built from 14 residues. The ends were cut back, 6 bases at V and 4 bases at J, with 15 bases in the middle. CDR1 is MGHDK and CDR2 is SYGVNS in the germline V gene. The CDR3 DNA reads TGTGCCAGCAGAGCCACAGGACAGCCCTATGGCTACACCTTC. It is translated as CASRATGQPYGYTF.

This chain connects TRBV9 to TRBJ1-2, with TRBD1 matching over 10 bases. V dropped 2 bases and J dropped 6; count of bases not matched to a gene: 1. Germline loops: CDR1 SGDLS, CDR2 YYNGEE. This CDR3 comprises 13 residues. Written as DNA, the CDR3 is TGTGCCAGCAGCGTCGGGACAGGGGATGGCTACACCTTC. This codes for CASSVGTGDGYTF.

The V and J genes are TRBV4-1 and TRBJ1-1; possible D gene TRBD1, 5 bases. Trimming took 1 base from V and 4 from J, leaving 10 bases between them. This CDR3 is 14 amino acids long. Per the germline V gene, CDR1 is MGHRA and CDR2 is YSYEKL. The CDR3 nucleotides read TGCGCCAGCAGCCAAGTAATTGGGGCCACTGAAGCTTTCTTT. Its translation is CASSQVIGATEAFF.

This clonotype was observed a few times. V usage is TRBV5-1 and J usage is TRBJ2-1; possible D gene TRBD2, 7 bases. The CDR3 is 17 amino acids. Trimming removed 0 bases at V and 5 bases at J, with 18 bases between. Germline V gives CDR1 SGHRS, CDR2 YFSETQ. DNA of the CDR3: TGCGCCAGCAGCTTGGTTGTGGGGGGGCCCCCCGACAATGAGCAGTTCTTC. Amino acid sequence: CASSLVVGGPPDNEQFF.

The V call is TRBV6-5, the J call TRBJ1-2; TRBD1 aligns across 11 bases. This CDR3 comprises 15 residues. V was clipped by 2 bases and J by 7 bases; unmatched bases: 6. Germline loops: CDR1 MNHEY, CDR2 SVGAGI. For the CDR3, the DNA is TGTGCCAGCAGTTACCTGGACAGGGGGCAGATTGGCTACACCTTC. It translates to CASSYLDRGQIGYTF.

The rearrangement links TRBV4-1 to TRBJ1-2; tentative D call: TRBD1 (6 bases). The CDR3 totals 15 residues. Germline V lookup: CDR1 MGHRA, CDR2 YSYEKL. Between the trimmed V and J ends, which lost 3 bases and 4 bases, there was a span of 15 bases. The CDR3 nucleotides read TGCGCCAGCAGCCATGTACTCAAGGACAGCTATGGCTACACCTTC. Its protein product is CASSHVLKDSYGYTF.